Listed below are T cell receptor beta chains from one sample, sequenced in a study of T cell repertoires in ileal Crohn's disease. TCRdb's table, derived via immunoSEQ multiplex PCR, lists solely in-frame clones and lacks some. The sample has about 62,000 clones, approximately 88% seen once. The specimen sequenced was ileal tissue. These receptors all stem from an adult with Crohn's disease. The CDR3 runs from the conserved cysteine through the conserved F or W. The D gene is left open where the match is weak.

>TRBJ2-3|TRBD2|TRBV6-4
CASRETSGATDTQYF
TGTGCCAGCAGGGAAACTAGCGGAGCTACAGATACGCAGTATTTT
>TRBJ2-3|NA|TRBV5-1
CASSLDSGRDTQYF
TGCGCCAGCAGCTTGGACTCTGGGAGAGATACGCAGTATTTT
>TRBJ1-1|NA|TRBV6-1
CASQNTEAFF
TGTGCCAGTCAGAACACTGAAGCTTTCTTT
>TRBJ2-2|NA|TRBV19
CASSHQGPTGELFF
TGTGCCAGTAGTCATCAGGGGCCTACCGGGGAGCTGTTTTTT
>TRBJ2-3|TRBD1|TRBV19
CASSLRQGRTDTQYF
TGTGCCAGTAGTCTCCGACAGGGGCGCACAGATACGCAGTATTTT
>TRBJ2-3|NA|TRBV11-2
CASSELGITDTQYF
TGTGCCAGCAGCGAACTAGGAATCACAGATACGCAGTATTTT
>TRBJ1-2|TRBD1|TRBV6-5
CASSYRQGYGYTF
TGTGCCAGCAGTTACCGACAGGGCTATGGCTACACCTTC
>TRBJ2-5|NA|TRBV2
CASSKAPTSFETQYF
TGTGCCAGCAGTAAAGCTCCAACTAGTTTTGAGACCCAGTACTTC
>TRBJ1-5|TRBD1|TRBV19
CASSIEDRADNQPQHF
TGTGCCAGTAGTATAGAGGACAGGGCGGACAATCAGCCCCAGCATTTT
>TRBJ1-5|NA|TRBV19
CASSIKRSNNQPQHF
TGTGCCAGTAGTATCAAGCGGTCGAACAATCAGCCCCAGCATTTT